This TCR beta chain was sequenced during a study of blood T cell repertoires in COVID-19. CDR1 and CDR2 (germline): SGHTS, YDEGEE. V was pared by 0 bases and J by 6 bases, with 18 bases between. This CDR3 is 16 amino acids long. Generated by immunoSEQ multiplex PCR, the TCRdb table keeps only in-frame clones and is missing some. The sample consists of around 440,000 clones, around 88% of them appearing once. The genes are TRBV5-8 and TRBJ1-1; D gene uncertain. The TCR sequence derives from a woman between 45 and 65 years old with COVID-19, enrolled during active disease. Sequencing used peripheral blood. DNA for the CDR3: TGTGCCAGCAGCTTGGCCAGTATCACAGCGGGCGCTGAAGCTTTCTTT. Protein sequence: CASSLASITAGAEAFF.